This T cell receptor (beta chain) was found in a study of radiation and T cells in renal cell carcinoma. As concerns this clone: The antigen remains undetermined.

The germline gives CDR1 SQVTM, CDR2 ANQGSEA. V was shortened by 4 bases and J by 6 bases, with 13 bases between the two germline ends. CDR3 length: 13 residues. Profiled with immunoSEQ multiplex PCR; TCRdb holds only in-frame clones, not every one. The table lists roughly 58,000 clones, around three quarters of them singletons, with more than 6.5% in the top ten. The time point here: blood 4 weeks post-SBRT, at nephrectomy. Treatment given: 15 Gy SBRT to primary tumor, nephrectomy 4 weeks later. Notes on the study in general: From baseline, blood top tumor clonotypes peaked at 2 weeks post-radiation.

The clonotype was recovered from a man between 60 and 75 years old with renal cell carcinoma. The specimen was blood, collected from a patient whose treatment included radiotherapy and nephrectomy. The chain is built from TRBV29-1 and TRBJ1-5, with D possibly being TRBD1 (5 bases). The CDR3 sequence is CSVGAGGGQPQHF. The CDR3 region has the DNA TGCAGCGTTGGGGCCGGGGGAGGTCAGCCCCAGCATTTT.